One and the same sample provided the 30 T cell receptor beta chains below, sequenced in a study of shared clonotypes between healthy human individuals. CD45RO-negative, CCR7-selected cells formed the naive CD8 fraction, which excluded terminally differentiated effector memory CD45RA+ cells. Sequencing used immunoSEQ multiplex PCR; TCRdb keeps in-frame clones, though not all of them. The sample lists 2 million to 2.5 million clones, about 93% occurring once. Sequences were obtained from naive CD8+ T cells from PBMCs. The receptors derive from a man aged 18 to 29 in good health. Some clones in this sample may be carry-over from other donors' samples.

This chain links TRBV4-1 with TRBJ2-7; D gene unclear. Germline V CDR1 and CDR2: MGHRA, YSYEKL. The CDR3 loop spans 15 amino acids. V was trimmed by 1 base and J by 1 base, leaving 11 bases between them. The CDR3: CASSQVKLASYEQYF. CDR3 in DNA: TGCGCCAGCAGCCAAGTAAAGTTAGCTTCCTACGAGCAGTACTTC.

The genes are TRBV7-9 and TRBJ1-2, with D hard to call. V was clipped by 7 bases and J by 3 bases, with 21 bases between them. Germline assignment: CDR1 SEHNR and CDR2 FQNEAQ (reference sequence). The length of the CDR3 is 16 residues. The CDR3 DNA is TGTGCCAGCAACTCCCCCCGAGCCCCGGGTGACTATGGCTACACCTTC. This translates into CASNSPRAPGDYGYTF.

On this clone itself: Other DNA sequences within the sample encode an identical CDR3. The chain combines TRBV13 with TRBJ2-7; D uncertain. The CDR3 has 13 residues. Germline V lookup: CDR1 PRHDT, CDR2 FYEKMQ (reference sequence). The ends were cut back, 0 bases at V and 2 bases at J, with 5 bases in the middle. CDR3 sequence (DNA): TGTGCCAGCAGCTTAGGGCGGACCTACGAGCAGTACTTC. This translates into CASSLGRTYEQYF.

The chain is built from TRBV7-6 and TRBJ2-3; 7 bases align to TRBD2. Germline V gene sequence: CDR1 SGHVS, CDR2 FNYEAQ. Trimming took 5 bases from V and 3 from J; bases not matched to a gene: 11. The CDR3 consists of 16 residues. The CDR3 loop is CASSPLVGGRTDTQYF. The DNA for the CDR3 is TGTGCCAGCAGCCCCCTCGTGGGAGGGCGAACAGATACGCAGTATTTT.

This clone was observed a few times. The chain combines TRBV27 with TRBJ2-7, with D possibly TRBD1 on 6 matching bases. Germline lookup yields CDR1 MNHEY and CDR2 SMNVEV (reference sequence). This CDR3 region has 14 residues. V was clipped by 5 bases and J by 2 bases, with 13 bases between them. CDR3 sequence (DNA): TGTGCCAGCAGTACGACAGGTAGGGCCTACGAGCAGTACTTC. Its protein product is CASSTTGRAYEQYF.

The V gene is TRBV5-5, the J gene TRBJ1-5; 8 bases align to TRBD1. CDR3 length equals 14 residues. The J segment lost 6 bases and the V segment lost 7 bases, leaving 9 bases of the junction unmatched. CDR1 is SGHKS and CDR2 is YYEKEE in the germline V gene (reference sequence). Here the CDR3 reads CASGPQGAVQPQHF. CDR3 DNA sequence: TGTGCCAGCGGCCCCCAGGGGGCCGTTCAGCCCCAGCATTTT.

This chain links TRBV25-1 with TRBJ1-2; D gene unclear. Germline-derived CDR1 and CDR2 are MGHDK and SYGVNS. Trimming left V 1 base short and J 3 bases short, with 6 bases between. This CDR3 contains 13 residues. CDR3 nucleotide sequence: TGTGCCAGCAGTGAATTGCCCGACTATGGCTACACCTTC. The encoded protein is CASSELPDYGYTF.

CDR3 in amino acids: CASGWAEETQYF. The CDR3 DNA follows: TGTGCCAGCGGTTGGGCAGAAGAGACCCAGTACTTC. The J gene is TRBJ2-5, the V gene TRBV6-1, with D uncertain. CDR1 MNHNS and CDR2 SASEGT come from the germline V gene. Between the trimmed V and J ends, which lost 8 bases and 3 bases, there was a span of 10 bases. The CDR3 loop spans 12 amino acids.

This chain joins TRBV29-1 and TRBJ2-3, with unresolved D. Germline V gives CDR1 SQVTM, CDR2 ANQGSEA. Trimming stripped 7 bases from V and 1 base from J, with 6 bases between. The CDR3 totals 11 residues. The CDR3 spells CSAFGTDTQYF. The CDR3 DNA reads as TGCAGCGCCTTTGGCACAGATACGCAGTATTTT.

This chain connects TRBV7-2 to TRBJ1-1; 8 nucleotides line up with TRBD1. The length of the CDR3 is 13 residues. Germline-derived CDR1 and CDR2 are SGHTA and FQGNSA. V gave up 0 bases and J gave up 6 bases; unmatched junction bases: 0. The DNA of the CDR3 is TGTGCCAGCAGCTTAGCGGACAGGGCTGAAGCTTTCTTT. Translation gives CASSLADRAEAFF.

This rearrangement joins TRBV28 to TRBJ2-7, with D uncertain. The CDR3 totals 13 residues. Trimming took 6 bases from V and 2 from J, leaving 11 bases between them. Germline CDR1 is MDHEN and CDR2 is SYDVKM. The CDR3 here is CASSFIATYEQYF. The CDR3 coding sequence is TGTGCCAGCAGCTTTATCGCAACCTACGAGCAGTACTTC.

The CDR3 reads CASSLVAALAGHTDTQYF. DNA for the CDR3: TGTGCCAGCAGCTTAGTAGCCGCGTTAGCGGGGCACACAGATACGCAGTATTTT. The V gene is TRBV7-9, the J gene TRBJ2-3; 8 bases map to TRBD2. With 1 base clipped from V and 2 bases from J, the junction kept 11 bases outside the gene matches. This CDR3 is 18 amino acids long. The germline gives CDR1 SEHNR, CDR2 FQNEAQ (reference sequence).

This rearrangement joins TRBV7-9 to TRBJ2-7; weak D call: TRBD1 (6 bases). Per the germline V gene, CDR1 is SEHNR and CDR2 is FQNEAQ (reference sequence). The CDR3 is 19 residues long. V was shortened by 4 bases and J by 1 base, with 26 bases between the two germline ends. CDR3 in DNA: TGTGCCAGCAGCTCGAAGAGTGGCAGGGTCGCGACAGGTTCCTACGAGCAGTACTTC. Its translation: CASSSKSGRVATGSYEQYF.

The chain is built from TRBV9 and TRBJ2-1, with TRBD1 matching 7 bases. V trimming: 0 bases; J trimming: 4 bases; junction bases outside the gene matches: 4. The CDR3 contains 15 residues. Germline V gene lookup returns CDR1 SGDLS and CDR2 YYNGEE. DNA for the CDR3: TGTGCCAGCAGCGTAGCTGGGACAGATTACAATGAGCAGTTCTTC. It is translated as CASSVAGTDYNEQFF.

The chain is built from TRBV7-9 and TRBJ2-7; D is unclear. The germline CDR1 and CDR2 sequences are SEHNR and FQNEAQ (reference sequence). Trimming left V 1 base short and J 5 bases short, with 12 bases between. CDR3 length: 14 amino acids. The CDR3, as DNA: TGTGCCAGCAGCTTAGAATCGGCACCCCACGAGCAGTACTTC. Residues: CASSLESAPHEQYF. Complete variable domain (other parts from reference TRBV7-9 and TRBJ2-7): DTGVSQNPRHKITKRGQNVTFRCDPISEHNRLYWYRQTLGQGPEFLTYFQNEAQLEKSRLLSDRFSAERPKGSFSTLEIQRTEQGDSAMYLCASSLESAPHEQYFGPGTRLTVT.

J is TRBJ1-2 and V is TRBV4-3; unclear D gene. Germline loops: CDR1 LGHNA, CDR2 YSLEER. This CDR3 region has 14 residues. The ends were cut back, 1 base at V and 4 bases at J, with 10 bases in the middle. CDR3 protein: CASSQGGGFYGYTF. For the CDR3, the DNA is TGCGCCAGCAGCCAAGGTGGCGGTTTCTATGGCTACACCTTC.

This clone has only one observation. This sequence joins TRBV7-9 and TRBJ2-7; D ambiguous. V lost 2 bases and J 5 bases, leaving 25 bases between the germline ends. The CDR3 sequence is 18 residues long. Germline V CDR1 and CDR2: SEHNR, FQNEAQ (reference sequence). The CDR3 DNA sequence: TGTGCCAGCAGCTTATTAATCTGGGCAGCCGTGACGGGCGACGAGCAGTACTTC. Translating it yields CASSLLIWAAVTGDEQYF. The whole variable domain, filled in from reference TRBV7-9 and TRBJ2-7, reads DTGVSQNPRHKITKRGQNVTFRCDPISEHNRLYWYRQTLGQGPEFLTYFQNEAQLEKSRLLSDRFSAERPKGSFSTLEIQRTEQGDSAMYLCASSLLIWAAVTGDEQYFGPGTRLTVT.

The rearrangement uses TRBV25-1 and TRBJ2-7; D possibly corresponds to TRBD2 (6 bases). This CDR3 region has 14 residues. The V gene lost 2 bases and the J gene lost 0 bases, with 8 bases spanning the gap. Germline CDR1 MGHDK, CDR2 SYGVNS. CDR3 in DNA: TGTGCCAGCAGTGAAAGGGACTGCTCCTACGAGCAGTACTTC. Its translation: CASSERDCSYEQYF.

The chain couples TRBV9 to TRBJ1-1; no firm D call. In germline, CDR1 is SGDLS, CDR2 YYNGEE. The CDR3 totals 12 residues. V was pared by 5 bases and J by 4 bases, with 9 bases between. The CDR3 nucleotides read TGTGCCAGCAGTGAATGGACCACTGAAGCTTTCTTT. Its translation is CASSEWTTEAFF. The whole variable domain, filled in from reference TRBV9 and TRBJ1-1, reads DSGVTQTPKHLITATGQRVTLRCSPRSGDLSVYWYQQSLDQGLQFLIQYYNGEERAKGNILERFSAQQFPDLHSELNLSSLELGDSALYFCASSEWTTEAFFGQGTRLTVV.

The V call is TRBV7-2, the J call TRBJ2-2; D uncertain. Germline lookup yields CDR1 SGHTA and CDR2 FQGNSA. V gave up 2 bases and J gave up 1 base, with 8 bases separating them. The CDR3 has 15 residues. The CDR3 spells CASSLTVGNTGELFF. The CDR3 DNA follows: TGTGCCAGCAGCTTAACAGTGGGGAACACCGGGGAGCTGTTTTTT. Based on the CDR3 plus reference TRBV7-2 and TRBJ2-2, the full variable domain is GAGVSQSPSNKVTEKGKDVELRCDPISGHTALYWYRQSLGQGLEFLIYFQGNSAPDKSGLPSDRFSAERTGGSVSTLTIQRTQQEDSAVYLCASSLTVGNTGELFFGEGSRLTVL.

This chain connects TRBV11-2 to TRBJ2-7, with a possible D match to TRBD2 (6 bases). The CDR3 contains 15 residues. Germline V gives CDR1 SGHAT, CDR2 FQNNGV. V dropped 4 bases and J dropped 2 bases, with 15 bases sitting between them. CDR3 coding DNA: TGTGCCAGCAGCTCTTCAACGCGGGGAGCCTACGAGCAGTACTTC. It specifies CASSSSTRGAYEQYF.

This rearrangement joins TRBV9 to TRBJ2-6; tentatively, D is TRBD1 or TRBD2 (6 bases each). Trimming left V 4 bases short and J 1 base short, with 21 bases between. The CDR3 runs to 19 residues. Germline CDR1 SGDLS, CDR2 YYNGEE. This CDR3 is CASSPHVEGGHSGANVLTF. CDR3 coding DNA: TGTGCCAGCAGCCCCCACGTAGAGGGGGGCCATTCTGGGGCCAACGTCCTGACTTTC. Looking up the rest from reference TRBV9 and TRBJ2-6 gives the full variable domain: DSGVTQTPKHLITATGQRVTLRCSPRSGDLSVYWYQQSLDQGLQFLIQYYNGEERAKGNILERFSAQQFPDLHSELNLSSLELGDSALYFCASSPHVEGGHSGANVLTFGAGSRLTVL.

The chain carries TRBV14 and TRBJ2-1; 11 nucleotides agree with TRBD2. The ends lost 6 bases at V and 7 bases at J; junction bases unmatched: 5. The CDR3 contains 14 residues. Germline-derived CDR1 and CDR2 are SGHDN and FVKESK. The CDR3 nucleotides read TGTGCCAGCAGGGGGCTAGCGGGAGGAAATGAGCAGTTCTTC. Amino acids: CASRGLAGGNEQFF.

The CDR3 loop is CAWSAGTGTGELFF. DNA of the CDR3: TGTGCCTGGAGTGCCGGGACAGGGACCGGGGAGCTGTTTTTT. V is TRBV30 and J is TRBJ2-2; 9 bases fit TRBD1. The ends lost 1 base at V and 5 bases at J; junction bases unmatched: 2. The CDR3 is made up of 14 amino acids. Germline CDR1 is GTSNPN and CDR2 is SVGIG (reference sequence).

On this clone itself: Different DNA sequences within this sample yield the same CDR3. J is TRBJ2-7 and V is TRBV2; tentatively, D is TRBD2 (6 bases). The length of the CDR3 is 12 residues. Germline V gives CDR1 SNHLY, CDR2 FYNNEI. Deletions cut 4 bases from V and 2 bases from J, with 6 bases between. The CDR3 nucleotides read TGTGCCAGCAGTGGGACTACCTACGAGCAGTACTTC. It specifies CASSGTTYEQYF. Full variable domain (rest looked up from reference TRBV2 and TRBJ2-7): EPEVTQTPSHQVTQMGQEVILRCVPISNHLYFYWYRQILGQKVEFLVSFYNNEISEKSEIFDDQFSVERPDGSNFTLKIRSTKLEDSAMYFCASSGTTYEQYFGPGTRLTVT.

V and J are TRBV19 and TRBJ2-1; TRBD2 matches 7 bases. Germline CDR1 LNHDA, CDR2 SQIVND (reference sequence). This CDR3 spans 16 amino acids. Trimming at V came to 1 base and at J to 0 bases, leaving 3 bases not matched to a gene. The CDR3 sequence: CASSIARTSSYNEQFF. Here the CDR3 DNA reads TGTGCCAGTAGTATAGCGCGGACTAGCTCCTACAATGAGCAGTTCTTC.

DNA for the CDR3: TGTGCCAGCAGTTATGACTCTTCTTATCAGCCCCAGCATTTT. Translated: CASSYDSSYQPQHF. The chain employs TRBV6-1 and TRBJ1-5; D is unclear. The CDR3 is made up of 14 amino acids. Per the germline V gene, CDR1 is MNHNS and CDR2 is SASEGT. Trimming shortened V by 5 bases and J by 5 bases, and 13 bases separated the two germline ends.

This chain joins TRBV7-8 and TRBJ2-7; D may match TRBD1 or TRBD2 (6 bases each). The CDR3 totals 14 residues. Trimming pared 10 bases from V and 5 bases from J, leaving 21 bases between. Looked up from germline, CDR1 is SGHVS and CDR2 is FQNEAQ. CDR3 in DNA: TGTGCCACAGGGGTTATTTCAAGGGGGGACGAGCAGTACTTC. As protein: CATGVISRGDEQYF.

The J gene is TRBJ2-1, the V gene TRBV7-8; no clear D. V dropped 5 bases and J dropped 3 bases, with 11 bases sitting between them. This CDR3 region has 14 residues. Germline assignment: CDR1 SGHVS and CDR2 FQNEAQ. The CDR3 protein is CASSPPTDYNEQFF. The CDR3 nucleotides read TGTGCCAGCAGCCCCCCGACGGACTACAATGAGCAGTTCTTC.

This chain links TRBV10-3 with TRBJ2-7; 8 bases are a match to TRBD1. Germline loops: CDR1 ENHRY, CDR2 SYGVKD. The junction had 12 bases not matched to a gene; V was cut back by 6 bases and J by 2 bases. The length of the CDR3 is 16 residues. The CDR3 DNA reads TGTGCCATCAGCGACCGTGGGACAGGAAGTACCTACGAGCAGTACTTC. It codes for CAISDRGTGSTYEQYF.